The next 9 T cell receptor beta chains were all read from a single sample in a study of radiotherapy plus CTLA-4 blockade in lung cancer. Only in-frame clones appear in the TCRdb table, and some are missing; sequencing was by immunoSEQ multiplex PCR. The sample yields tens of thousands of clones, 75% to 80% seen once. The sequencing here drew on peripheral blood, taken from a patient treated with radiotherapy plus ipilimumab. Receptor source: a human donor with non-small cell lung cancer whose response to radiotherapy plus ipilimumab could not be evaluated.

This clone was seen a few times. The rearrangement uses TRBV6-5 and TRBJ2-7; D uncertain. From germline, CDR1 is MNHEY and CDR2 SVGAGI. The V and J ends lost 5 bases and 3 bases respectively, with 8 bases between them. The CDR3 length is 12 residues. CDR3 protein: CASSGRFYEQYF. The CDR3 nucleotides read TGTGCCAGCAGTGGCAGATTCTACGAGCAGTACTTC.

This clone was recorded only once. This chain joins TRBV4-3 and TRBJ1-1; D possibly corresponds to TRBD1 (6 bases). The CDR3 covers 14 residues. V lost 0 bases, J lost 6 bases, and 11 bases lay in between. Germline loops: CDR1 LGHNA, CDR2 YSLEER. This CDR3 reads CASSQDPRGAEAFF. CDR3 DNA sequence: TGCGCCAGCAGCCAAGATCCCAGGGGTGCTGAAGCTTTCTTT.

This chain joins TRBV19 and TRBJ1-5; 9 nucleotides agree with TRBD1. This CDR3 spans 13 amino acids. Germline CDR1 LNHDA, CDR2 SQIVND (reference sequence). V lost 8 bases, J lost 2 bases, and 1 base stayed unmatched. CDR3 sequence: CASRDRGNQPQHF. The CDR3 coding sequence is TGTGCCAGTCGGGACAGGGGCAATCAGCCCCAGCATTTT.

This rearrangement joins TRBV28 to TRBJ1-5, with a possible D match to TRBD1 (6 bases). Germline lookup yields CDR1 MDHEN and CDR2 SYDVKM. CDR3 length: 17 amino acids. V was cut by 5 bases and J by 0 bases, with 17 bases left in between. This chain's CDR3 is CASSPGSGGYSNQPQHF. The CDR3 bases are TGTGCCAGCAGTCCTGGCAGCGGGGGCTATAGCAATCAGCCCCAGCATTTT. Combining the CDR3 with reference TRBV28 and TRBJ1-5 gives the whole variable domain DVKVTQSSRYLVKRTGEKVFLECVQDMDHENMFWYRQDPGLGLRLIYFSYDVKMKEKGDIPEGYSVSREKKERFSLILESASTNQTSMYLCASSPGSGGYSNQPQHFGDGTRLSIL.

V and J are TRBV19 and TRBJ1-5, with D possibly being TRBD1 (6 bases). V was cut by 5 bases and J by 8 bases, with 13 bases left in between. Germline CDR1 is LNHDA and CDR2 is SQIVND (reference sequence). The CDR3 is 13 residues long. CDR3 sequence: CASSAGGRKPQHF. CDR3 nucleotides: TGTGCCAGTAGTGCGGGGGGGCGGAAGCCCCAGCATTTT.

This clone was counted once. The V call is TRBV5-1, the J call TRBJ1-1; D might be TRBD1 (6 bases). Trimming cost V 1 base and J 5 bases, with 9 bases left between them. Germline loops: CDR1 SGHRS, CDR2 YFSETQ. The CDR3 extends over 13 amino acids. In nucleotides, the CDR3 is TGCGCCAGCAGCTTGAGGCAGGGGACTGAAGCTTTCTTT. It is translated as CASSLRQGTEAFF.

As for this clone: A read error may account for a junction end that differs from germline. The chain joins TRBV7-6 to TRBJ2-2; D remains ambiguous. Germline V gives CDR1 SGHVS, CDR2 FNYEAQ. The CDR3 totals 13 residues. CDR3 bases: TGTGCCGGCAGCTTAGGTACAGACGGGGAGCTGTTTTTT. The encoded protein is CAGSLGTDGELFF.

The V call is TRBV9, the J call TRBJ2-3; 8 bases match TRBD2. Looked up from germline, CDR1 is SGDLS and CDR2 is YYNGEE. V dropped 3 bases and J dropped 5; count of bases not matched to a gene: 8. The CDR3 is made up of 15 amino acids. For the CDR3, the DNA is TGTGCCAGCAGCGCTGCCTTAGCGGGGAAAGATACGCAGTATTTT. Translating it yields CASSAALAGKDTQYF.

V and J are TRBV7-2 and TRBJ2-7, with 10 bases identical to TRBD1. This CDR3 has 17 residues. Trimming at V came to 4 bases and at J to 4 bases, leaving 13 bases not matched to a gene. Germline V gives CDR1 SGHTA, CDR2 FQGNSA. CDR3 region: CASSSGQGEGRAYEQYF. The CDR3 nucleotides are TGTGCCAGCAGCTCAGGACAGGGGGAAGGGAGAGCGTACGAGCAGTACTTC. Full variable domain (missing parts from reference TRBV7-2 and TRBJ2-7): GAGVSQSPSNKVTEKGKDVELRCDPISGHTALYWYRQSLGQGLEFLIYFQGNSAPDKSGLPSDRFSAERTGGSVSTLTIQRTQQEDSAVYLCASSSGQGEGRAYEQYFGPGTRLTVT.